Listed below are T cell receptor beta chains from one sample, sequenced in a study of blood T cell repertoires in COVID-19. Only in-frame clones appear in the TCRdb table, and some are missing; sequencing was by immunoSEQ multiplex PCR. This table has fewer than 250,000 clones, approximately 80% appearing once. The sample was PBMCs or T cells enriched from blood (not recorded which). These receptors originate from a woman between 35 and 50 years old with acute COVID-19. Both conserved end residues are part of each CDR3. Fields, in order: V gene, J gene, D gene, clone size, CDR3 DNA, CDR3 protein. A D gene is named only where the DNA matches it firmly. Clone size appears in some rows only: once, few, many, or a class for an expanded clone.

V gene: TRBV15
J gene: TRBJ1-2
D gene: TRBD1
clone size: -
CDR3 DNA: TGTGCCACCAGCGGTCCCCCGGGACAGGGGAATGGCTACACCTTC
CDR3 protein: CATSGPPGQGNGYTF

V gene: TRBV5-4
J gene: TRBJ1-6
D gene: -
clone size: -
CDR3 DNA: TGTGCCAGCAGCTTGGCGGGGGTATCACCCCTCCACTTT
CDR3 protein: CASSLAGVSPLHF

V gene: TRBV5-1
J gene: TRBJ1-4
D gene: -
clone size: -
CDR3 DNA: TGCGCCAGCAGCTTGAGTACAGGGAAGGATGAAAAACTGTTTTTT
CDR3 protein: CASSLSTGKDEKLFF

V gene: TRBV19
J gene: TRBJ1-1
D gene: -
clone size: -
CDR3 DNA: TGTGCCAGTAGTATGCCAGGGTTGAACACTGAAGCTTTCTTT
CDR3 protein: CASSMPGLNTEAFF

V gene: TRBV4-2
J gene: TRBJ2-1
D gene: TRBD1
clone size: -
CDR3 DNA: TGTGCCAGCAGCCAGGATACAGGGGACAATGAGCAGTTCTTC
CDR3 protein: CASSQDTGDNEQFF

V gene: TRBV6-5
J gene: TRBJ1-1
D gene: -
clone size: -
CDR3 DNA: TGTGCCAGCAGTCCCCGGTACGGAGTTGTCACTGAAGCTTTCTTT
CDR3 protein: CASSPRYGVVTEAFF

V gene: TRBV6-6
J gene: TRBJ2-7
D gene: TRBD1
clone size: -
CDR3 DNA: TGTGCCAGCAGTTTCGATCAAGGGACAGCTGCCTACGAGCAGTACTTC
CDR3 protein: CASSFDQGTAAYEQYF

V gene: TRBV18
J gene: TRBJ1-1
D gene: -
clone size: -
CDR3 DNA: TGTGCCAGCTCACCGGGAGCAAAGAACACTGAAGCTTTCTTT
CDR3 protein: CASSPGAKNTEAFF

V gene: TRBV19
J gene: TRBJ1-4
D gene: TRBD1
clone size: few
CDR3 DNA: TGTGCCAGCTGGGACAGGGGTAAAGAAAAACTGTTTTTT
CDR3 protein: CASWDRGKEKLFF

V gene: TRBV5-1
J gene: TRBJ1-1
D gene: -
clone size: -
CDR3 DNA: TGCGCCAGCAGCTTGGAACCGGGGAGGGACACTGAAGCTTTCTTT
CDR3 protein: CASSLEPGRDTEAFF

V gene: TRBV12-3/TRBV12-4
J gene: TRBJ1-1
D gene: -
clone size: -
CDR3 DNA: TGTGCCAGCAGTATCAGGGGCGACACTGAAGCTTTCTTT
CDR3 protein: CASSIRGDTEAFF

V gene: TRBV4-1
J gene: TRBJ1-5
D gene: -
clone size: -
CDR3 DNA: TGCGCCAGCAGCCAAGATCCCGCAGGGGCTCAAAATCAGCCCCAGCATTTT
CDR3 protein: CASSQDPAGAQNQPQHF

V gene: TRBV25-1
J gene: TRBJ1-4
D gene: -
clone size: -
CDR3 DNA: TGTGCCAGCAGTGGGCTCGAAGCTAATGAAAAACTGTTTTTT
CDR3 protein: CASSGLEANEKLFF

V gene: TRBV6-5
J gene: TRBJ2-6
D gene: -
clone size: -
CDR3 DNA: TGTGCCAGCATGCGATTTGGGGCCAACGTCCTGACTTTC
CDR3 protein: CASMRFGANVLTF

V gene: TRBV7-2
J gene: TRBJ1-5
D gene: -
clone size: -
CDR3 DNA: TGTGCCAGCAGCTTGCACGACAGTAGCAATCAGCCCCAGCATTTT
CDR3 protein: CASSLHDSSNQPQHF

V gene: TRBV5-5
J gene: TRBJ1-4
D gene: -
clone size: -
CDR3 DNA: TGTGCCAGCACCCCCGGCAGACAGAATGAAAAACTGTTTTTT
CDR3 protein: CASTPGRQNEKLFF

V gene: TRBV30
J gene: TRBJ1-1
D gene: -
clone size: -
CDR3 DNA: TGTGCCTGGAGCGCGTCGGGGAACACTGAAGCTTTCTTT
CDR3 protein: CAWSASGNTEAFF

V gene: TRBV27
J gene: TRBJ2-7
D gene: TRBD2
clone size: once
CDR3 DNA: TGTGCCAGCAGCTATAGCGGGAGTCTTTCCTACGAGCAGTACTTC
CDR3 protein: CASSYSGSLSYEQYF

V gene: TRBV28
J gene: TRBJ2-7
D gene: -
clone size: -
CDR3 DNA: TGTGCCAGCAGTCCACCTCCACAGGGATCCTACGAGCAGTACTTC
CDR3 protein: CASSPPPQGSYEQYF

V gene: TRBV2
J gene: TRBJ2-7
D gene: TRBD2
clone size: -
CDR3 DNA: TGTGCCAGCAGCGGTACTAGCGGGAGGGCCTACGAGCAGTACTTC
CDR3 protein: CASSGTSGRAYEQYF

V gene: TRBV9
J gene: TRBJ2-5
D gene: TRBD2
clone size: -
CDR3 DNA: TGTGCCAGCAGTGTGACTAGCGGGAGGGAGACCCAGTACTTC
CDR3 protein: CASSVTSGRETQYF

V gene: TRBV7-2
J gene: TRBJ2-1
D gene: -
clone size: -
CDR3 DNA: TGTGCCAGCAGCTTTAGGGTTGGCGGGACCACCTACAATGAGCAGTTCTTC
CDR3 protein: CASSFRVGGTTYNEQFF

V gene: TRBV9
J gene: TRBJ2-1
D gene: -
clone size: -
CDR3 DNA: TGTGCCAGCAGCAGTGCGAATGAGCAGTTCTTC
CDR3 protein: CASSSANEQFF

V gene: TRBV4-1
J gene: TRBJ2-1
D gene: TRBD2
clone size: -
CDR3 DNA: TGCGCCAGCAGCCAGTCGGGACTAGCGGGAGGCGATGAGCAGTTCTTC
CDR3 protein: CASSQSGLAGGDEQFF

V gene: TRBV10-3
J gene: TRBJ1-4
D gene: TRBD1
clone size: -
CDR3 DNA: TGTGCCATCAGTGACCCCGGGACAGATAATGAAAAACTGTTTTTT
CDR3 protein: CAISDPGTDNEKLFF

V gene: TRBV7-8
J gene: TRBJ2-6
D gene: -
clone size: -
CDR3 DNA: TGTGCCAGCAGCTTAGAGGCAGGACAGACTGGGGCCAACGTCCTGACTTTC
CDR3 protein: CASSLEAGQTGANVLTF

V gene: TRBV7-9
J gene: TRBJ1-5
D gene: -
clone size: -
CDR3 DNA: TGTGCCAGCAGCAGAACAGGGAATAGCAATCAGCCCCAGCATTTT
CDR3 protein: CASSRTGNSNQPQHF

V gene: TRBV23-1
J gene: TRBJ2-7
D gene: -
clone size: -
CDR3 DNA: TGCGCCAGCAGTCAATTTCGAACAGGGATTTACGAGCAGTACTTC
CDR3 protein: CASSQFRTGIYEQYF

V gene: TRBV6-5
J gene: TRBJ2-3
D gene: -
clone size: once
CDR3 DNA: TGTGCCAGCACCCGAGACACAGATACGCAGTATTTT
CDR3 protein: CASTRDTDTQYF

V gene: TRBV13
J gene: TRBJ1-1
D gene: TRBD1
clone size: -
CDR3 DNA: TGTGCCAGCAGCCCCGGACAGGGGTTCACTGAAGCTTTCTTT
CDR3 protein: CASSPGQGFTEAFF

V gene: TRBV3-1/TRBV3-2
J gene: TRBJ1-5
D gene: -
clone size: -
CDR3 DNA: TGTGCCAGCAGCCAGGGCAGGGTAGAGAGCAATCAGCCCCAGCATTTT
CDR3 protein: CASSQGRVESNQPQHF

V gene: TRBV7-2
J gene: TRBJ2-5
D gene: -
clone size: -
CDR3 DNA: TGTGCCAGCAGCTTGGATAGCGGAGAAGAGACCCAGTACTTC
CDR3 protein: CASSLDSGEETQYF

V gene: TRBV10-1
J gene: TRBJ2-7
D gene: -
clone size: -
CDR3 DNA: TGCGCCAGCAGTGATGACAGGATCTCCTACGAGCAGTACTTC
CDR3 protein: CASSDDRISYEQYF

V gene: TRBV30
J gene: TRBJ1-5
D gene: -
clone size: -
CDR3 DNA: TGTGCCTGGAGCAGGGATGGAACGCAGCCCCAGCATTTT
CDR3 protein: CAWSRDGTQPQHF

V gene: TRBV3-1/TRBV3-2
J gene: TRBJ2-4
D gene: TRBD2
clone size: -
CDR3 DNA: TGTGCCAGCAGCTCTGGACTAGCGGAGGTAGCCAAAAACATTCAGTACTTC
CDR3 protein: CASSSGLAEVAKNIQYF

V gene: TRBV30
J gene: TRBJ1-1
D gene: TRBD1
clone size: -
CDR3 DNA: TGTGCCTGGACCGGGACAGCCAAGAACACTGAAGCTTTCTTT
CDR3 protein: CAWTGTAKNTEAFF

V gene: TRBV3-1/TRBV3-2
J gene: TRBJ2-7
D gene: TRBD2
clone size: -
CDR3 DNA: TGTGCCAGCAGCCAGCCAGGACTAGCGGGATTAAGCGAGCAGTACTTC
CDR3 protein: CASSQPGLAGLSEQYF

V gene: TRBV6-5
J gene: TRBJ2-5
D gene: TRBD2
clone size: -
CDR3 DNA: TGTGCCAGCACTTCACTAGCGGGCAGCCAAGAGACCCAGTACTTC
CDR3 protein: CASTSLAGSQETQYF

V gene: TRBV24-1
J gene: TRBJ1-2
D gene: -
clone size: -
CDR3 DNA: TGTGCCACCAGTGATTTTCGGGGCTACACCTTC
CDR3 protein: CATSDFRGYTF

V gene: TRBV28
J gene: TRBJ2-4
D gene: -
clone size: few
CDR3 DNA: TGTGCCAGCAGTTCACCGGGGGTCAACATTCAGTACTTC
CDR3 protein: CASSSPGVNIQYF

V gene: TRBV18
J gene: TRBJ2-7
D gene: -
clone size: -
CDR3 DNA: TGTGCCAGCTCACCACCTGCAGCCTACGAGCAGTACTTC
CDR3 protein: CASSPPAAYEQYF

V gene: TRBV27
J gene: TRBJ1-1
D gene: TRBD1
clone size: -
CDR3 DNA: TGTGCCAGCAGTTTAAAGGGGGCACAGAGGAACACTGAAGCTTTCTTT
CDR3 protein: CASSLKGAQRNTEAFF

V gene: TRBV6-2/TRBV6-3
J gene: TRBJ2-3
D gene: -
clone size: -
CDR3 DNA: TGTGCCAGCATCCCCGGCGGGGACACAGATACGCAGTATTTT
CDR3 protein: CASIPGGDTDTQYF

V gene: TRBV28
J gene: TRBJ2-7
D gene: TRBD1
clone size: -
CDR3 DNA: TGTGCCAGCAGTTCCGGACAGGGCGTCAACGAGCAGTACTTC
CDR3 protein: CASSSGQGVNEQYF

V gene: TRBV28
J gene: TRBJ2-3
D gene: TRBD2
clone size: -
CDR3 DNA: TGTGCCAGCAGTGCAAATGAGCGGGAAAGAGATACGCAGTATTTT
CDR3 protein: CASSANERERDTQYF

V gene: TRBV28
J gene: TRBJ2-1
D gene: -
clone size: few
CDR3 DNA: TGTGCCAGCAGTTCGACAGAACCGAGCTCCTACAATGAGCAGTTCTTC
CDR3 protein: CASSSTEPSSYNEQFF

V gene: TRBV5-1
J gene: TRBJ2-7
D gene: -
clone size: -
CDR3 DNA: TGCGCCAGCAGCTTCACGGGTTCCGAGCAGTACTTC
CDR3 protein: CASSFTGSEQYF

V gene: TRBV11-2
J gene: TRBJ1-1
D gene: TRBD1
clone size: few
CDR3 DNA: TGTGCCAGCAGCTCATTGACAGGGAGCAACACTGAAGCTTTCTTT
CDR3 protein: CASSSLTGSNTEAFF

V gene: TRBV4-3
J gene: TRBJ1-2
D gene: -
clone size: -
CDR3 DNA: TGCGCCAGCAGCCAAGATATCGGTGAAGACTATGGCTACACCTTC
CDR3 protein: CASSQDIGEDYGYTF

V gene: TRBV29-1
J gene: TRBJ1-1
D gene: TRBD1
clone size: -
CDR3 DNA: TGCAGCGTTAGGCCTAAGGGGGCATACATTGAAGCTTTCTTT
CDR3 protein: CSVRPKGAYIEAFF

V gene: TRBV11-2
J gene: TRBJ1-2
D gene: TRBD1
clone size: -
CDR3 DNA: TGTGCCAGCAGCTACAGGGGGGACTATGGCTACACCTTC
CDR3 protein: CASSYRGDYGYTF

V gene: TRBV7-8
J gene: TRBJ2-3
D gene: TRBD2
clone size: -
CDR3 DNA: TGTGCCAGCAGCTTAGCGGGTAGCGGGAGCACAGATACGCAGTATTTT
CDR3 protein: CASSLAGSGSTDTQYF

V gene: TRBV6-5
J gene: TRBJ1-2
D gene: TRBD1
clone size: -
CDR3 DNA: TGTGCCAGCAGCTCGGGACAGCGTGGCTACACCTTC
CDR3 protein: CASSSGQRGYTF